These 32 T cell receptor beta chains were all obtained from the same sample, sequenced in a study of CD8+ T cells in alopecia areata. Sequencing used cDNA as its template, made by extracting RNA and reverse transcribing it. Here immunoSEQ multiplex PCR was the method, and the copy in TCRdb shows in-frame clones only, minus some. Here the sample spans hundreds of thousands of clones, over 60% being singletons. The treatment denotes: oral pan-JAK inhibitor, 5-10 mg twice daily. Sequencing used CD4+ T cells sorted from blood, obtained at approximately week 45, from a patient treated with tofacitinib. Receptors originate from a human donor with alopecia areata.

The J gene is TRBJ1-1, the V gene TRBV19, with D perhaps matching TRBD1 (6 bases). This CDR3 is 15 amino acids long. Germline assignment: CDR1 LNHDA and CDR2 SQIVND (reference sequence). Trimming cost V 6 bases and J 0 bases, with 14 bases left between them. The CDR3, as DNA: TGTGCCAGTAGGACATTGGGACATTTGAACACTGAAGCTTTCTTT. Protein sequence: CASRTLGHLNTEAFF.

This clone was observed a handful of times. The rearrangement uses TRBV19 and TRBJ1-1; D is unresolved. V gave up 7 bases and J gave up 1 base, with 13 bases separating them. Per the germline V gene, CDR1 is LNHDA and CDR2 is SQIVND (reference sequence). This CDR3 spans 14 amino acids. For the CDR3, the DNA is TGTGCCAGTACCATATGGGGAAGGAACACTGAAGCTTTCTTT. This translates into CASTIWGRNTEAFF.

The chain joins TRBV19 to TRBJ2-1, with 9 bases lining up with TRBD1. This CDR3 spans 15 amino acids. The germline V gene encodes CDR1 LNHDA and CDR2 SQIVND (reference sequence). V dropped 2 bases and J dropped 7; count of bases not matched to a gene: 6. The CDR3 protein is CASSIMGQGENEQFF. In DNA form, the CDR3 reads TGTGCCAGTAGTATAATGGGACAGGGTGAAAATGAGCAGTTCTTC.

V and J are TRBV9 and TRBJ2-1, with 10 bases aligning to TRBD1. This CDR3 has 15 amino acids. The germline CDR1 and CDR2 sequences are SGDLS and YYNGEE. Trimming at V came to 3 bases and at J to 9 bases, leaving 9 bases not matched to a gene. The DNA of the CDR3 is TGTGCCAGCAGCGAAGAGGGACAGGGGTCTGGTGAGCAGTTCTTC. Translating it yields CASSEEGQGSGEQFF.

This clone has a handful of counts. The rearrangement links TRBV6-1 to TRBJ2-4, with D perhaps matching TRBD2 (5 bases). V was trimmed by 4 bases and J by 0 bases, leaving 13 bases between them. Germline V gene lookup returns CDR1 MNHNS and CDR2 SASEGT. The CDR3 runs to 16 residues. As DNA, the CDR3 is TGTGCCAGCAGTGCAACTAGATGGGGAGCCAAAAACATTCAGTACTTC. Its translation is CASSATRWGAKNIQYF.

The chain joins TRBV29-1 to TRBJ1-1; D is undetermined. V was clipped by 3 bases and J by 4 bases, with 6 bases between them. Germline lookup yields CDR1 SQVTM and CDR2 ANQGSEA. CDR3 size: 11 residues. The CDR3 loop is CSVDRATEAFF. The CDR3 DNA reads TGCAGCGTTGATAGGGCCACTGAAGCTTTCTTT. The full variable domain, its missing parts supplied by reference TRBV29-1 and TRBJ1-1, is SAVISQKPSRDICQRGTSLTIQCQVDSQVTMMFWYRQQPGQSLTLIATANQGSEATYESGFVIDKFPISRPNLTFSTLTVSNMSPEDSSIYLCSVDRATEAFFGQGTRLTVV.

The V and J genes are TRBV7-2 and TRBJ2-7, with D unclear. The CDR3 length is 11 residues. Germline values: CDR1 SGHTA, CDR2 FQGNSA. The V gene lost 1 base and the J gene lost 9 bases, with 7 bases spanning the gap. CDR3 sequence reads: CASSLESRQYF. CDR3 bases: TGTGCCAGCAGCTTAGAATCGAGGCAGTACTTC.

The CDR3 DNA reads TGCAGCGTTGAGGGCAGAATAAAGGGCACTGAAGCTTTCTTT. It translates to CSVEGRIKGTEAFF. The J gene is TRBJ1-1, the V gene TRBV29-1; D unclear. V lost 3 bases, J lost 4 bases, and 15 bases lay in between. Germline V gene lookup returns CDR1 SQVTM and CDR2 ANQGSEA. The CDR3 is 14 residues long.

The chain's CDR3 is CASSRGPTNNEQFF. The CDR3 nucleotides read TGTGCCAGCAGCCGCGGACCGACTAACAATGAGCAGTTCTTC. The V call is TRBV7-2, the J call TRBJ2-1, with D maybe TRBD2 (5 bases). The CDR3 is made up of 14 amino acids. CDR1 SGHTA and CDR2 FQGNSA come from the germline V gene. V gave up 5 bases and J gave up 5 bases, with 13 bases separating them.

This clone was observed a single time. The chain recombines TRBV6-5 with TRBJ1-5; D not resolved. Germline V CDR1 and CDR2: MNHEY, SVGAGI. This CDR3 spans 14 amino acids. V lost 7 bases and J lost 5, with 15 bases in between. The CDR3 sequence is CASKKVGGDQPQHF. As DNA, the CDR3 is TGTGCCAGCAAAAAAGTGGGTGGGGATCAGCCCCAGCATTTT.

This clone occurred a few times. The V gene is TRBV2, the J gene TRBJ2-2, with no clear D. Trimming pared 4 bases from V and 0 bases from J, leaving 9 bases between. CDR3 length equals 15 residues. Germline CDR1 and CDR2: SNHLY and FYNNEI. The CDR3 coding sequence is TGTGCCAGCAGTGGATTGCCCGCGAACACCGGGGAGCTGTTTTTT. As protein: CASSGLPANTGELFF.

This clone was observed a handful of times. The rearrangement uses TRBV7-3 and TRBJ2-5; tentatively, D is TRBD1 (6 bases). CDR3 length: 15 residues. Germline V lookup: CDR1 SGHTA, CDR2 FQGTGA. V was pared by 3 bases and J by 3 bases, with 14 bases between. This CDR3 reads CASSFRPGQKETQYF. CDR3 bases: TGTGCCAGCAGCTTCCGGCCGGGACAAAAAGAGACCCAGTACTTC.

In nucleotides, the CDR3 is TGTGCCAGCAGTGAAAGGGGACAGGGCAATCAGCCCCAGCATTTT. Translated: CASSERGQGNQPQHF. The rearrangement uses TRBV2 and TRBJ1-5; TRBD1 matches 8 bases. This CDR3 spans 15 amino acids. V shed 2 bases and J 2 bases; nucleotides not matched to a gene: 2. Germline lookup yields CDR1 SNHLY and CDR2 FYNNEI.

This sequence joins TRBV29-1 and TRBJ2-2; D may be TRBD1 or TRBD2 (5 bases each). Germline-derived CDR1 and CDR2 are SQVTM and ANQGSEA. CDR3 size: 16 residues. The ends were cut back, 4 bases at V and 7 bases at J, with 22 bases in the middle. Here the CDR3 DNA reads TGCAGCGTTGCTTTTGTACAGAGCCCTGGGGGCGGGGAGCTGTTTTTT. It specifies CSVAFVQSPGGGELFF.

This clone was observed a single time. V gene TRBV7-2 combines with J gene TRBJ1-1; D remains unclear. CDR1 is SGHTA and CDR2 is FQGNSA in the germline V gene. This CDR3 comprises 14 residues. Trimming left V 5 bases short and J 1 base short, with 11 bases between. This CDR3 is CASSALTPNTEAFF. The DNA for the CDR3 is TGTGCCAGCAGCGCACTGACACCGAACACTGAAGCTTTCTTT.

This rearrangement joins TRBV7-8 to TRBJ2-1; D possibly corresponds to TRBD2 (5 bases). The length of the CDR3 is 13 residues. Trimming took off 4 bases at V and 13 bases at J, with 17 bases between the two ends. CDR1 is SGHVS and CDR2 is FQNEAQ in the germline V gene. CDR3 amino acids: CASSSPMRVDQFF. The CDR3 nucleotides read TGTGCCAGCAGCTCCCCTATGAGGGTCGATCAGTTCTTC.

The chain carries TRBV29-1 and TRBJ1-1; perhaps TRBD1 as D (5 bases). The CDR3 is 11 amino acids. Germline V CDR1 and CDR2: SQVTM, ANQGSEA. Between the trimmed V and J ends, which lost 7 bases and 4 bases, there was a span of 10 bases. The CDR3 is CSAFTGTEAFF. The DNA for the CDR3 is TGCAGCGCCTTCACAGGCACTGAAGCTTTCTTT.

This sequence joins TRBV7-9 and TRBJ1-2; 8 nucleotides align to TRBD1. After removal of 0 bases from V and 5 bases from J, the junction contained 2 bases not matched to a gene. This CDR3 contains 14 residues. CDR1 is SEHNR and CDR2 is FQNEAQ in the germline V gene (reference sequence). The CDR3 sequence: CASSLANRGYGYTF. The CDR3 region has the DNA TGTGCCAGCAGCTTAGCGAACAGGGGGTATGGCTACACCTTC.

The chain is built from TRBV27 and TRBJ1-3; TRBD1 matches 8 bases. Germline CDR1 MNHEY, CDR2 SMNVEV (reference sequence). The V and J ends lost 8 bases and 3 bases, in that order; junction bases with no gene match: 9. The CDR3 contains 15 residues. In DNA form, the CDR3 reads TGTGCCAGCGGTGATCAGGGGGCGGATGGAAACACCATATATTTT. It translates to CASGDQGADGNTIYF.

About this clone: The same CDR3 is also encoded by other DNA sequences in this sample. The chain combines TRBV7-2 with TRBJ1-1; D unresolved. V lost 2 bases and J 5 bases, leaving 6 bases between the germline ends. The germline gives CDR1 SGHTA, CDR2 FQGNSA. This CDR3 has 12 amino acids. The CDR3 is CASSLRLTEAFF. The DNA for the CDR3 is TGTGCCAGCAGCTTACGGTTAACTGAAGCTTTCTTT.

The chain has TRBV10-3 and TRBJ1-4, with D hard to call. The CDR3 extends over 18 amino acids. Germline-derived CDR1 and CDR2 are ENHRY and SYGVKD. Trimming shortened V by 4 bases and J by 4 bases, and 22 bases separated the two germline ends. CDR3 coding DNA: TGTGCCATCAGTGGGTCGGCACAACCCACGGTGGGTAATGAAAAACTGTTTTTT. Translation gives CAISGSAQPTVGNEKLFF.

This clone appeared once. This chain links TRBV29-1 with TRBJ2-2; D gene unclear. The CDR3 spans 13 residues. Germline V gene data show CDR1 as SQVTM and CDR2 as ANQGSEA. The V gene lost 3 bases and the J gene lost 0 bases, with 5 bases spanning the gap. In nucleotides, the CDR3 is TGCAGCGTTGATGAGTCGAACACCGGGGAGCTGTTTTTT. It specifies CSVDESNTGELFF.

The V call is TRBV6-5, the J call TRBJ2-5; 8 bases agree with TRBD1. After removal of 2 bases from V and 4 bases from J, the junction contained 6 bases not matched to a gene. The length of the CDR3 is 15 residues. CDR1 and CDR2 (germline): MNHEY, SVGAGI. The chain's CDR3 is CASSYSAGGGETQYF. The CDR3 DNA reads TGTGCCAGCAGTTACAGTGCAGGGGGCGGAGAGACCCAGTACTTC.

The table lists this clone with a few counts. J is TRBJ1-2 and V is TRBV23-1, with D possibly TRBD1 on 5 matching bases. TRBV23-1 is designated an ORF whose function remains uncertain. The V and J ends lost 8 bases and 4 bases respectively, with 14 bases between them. The CDR3 runs to 13 residues. The CDR3 DNA reads as TGCGCCAGCGGGCGGACAATCGGCTATGGCTACACCTTC. This gives the protein CASGRTIGYGYTF.

This clone was detected a few times. The V gene is TRBV30, the J gene TRBJ2-7; a possible D gene is TRBD2 (6 bases). Trimming took off 7 bases at V and 8 bases at J, with 15 bases between the two ends. CDR1 is GTSNPN and CDR2 is SVGIG in the germline V gene (reference sequence). The CDR3 extends over 11 amino acids. Here the CDR3 reads CASQEGLKQYF. Here the CDR3 DNA reads TGTGCCTCGCAGGAGGGACTTAAGCAGTACTTC.

The chain links TRBV5-6 to TRBJ2-6; 10 nucleotides agree with TRBD2. Looked up from germline, CDR1 is SGHDT and CDR2 is YYEEEE. The CDR3 totals 16 residues. With V trimmed by 1 base and J by 4 bases, 2 bases remained unmatched. The DNA of the CDR3 is TGTGCCAGCAGCTTGAGCGGGGGGGCCGGGGCCAACGTCCTGACTTTC. Translated: CASSLSGGAGANVLTF.

The chain combines TRBV15 with TRBJ2-5; the D gene is possibly TRBD1 (5 bases). Trimming took off 1 base at V and 4 bases at J, with 13 bases between the two ends. The length of the CDR3 is 15 residues. Germline assignment: CDR1 LNHNV and CDR2 YYDKDF (reference sequence). The CDR3 DNA sequence: TGTGCCACCAGCAGAGGGGAAGGGGTGAGAGAGACCCAGTACTTC. Protein sequence: CATSRGEGVRETQYF.

The chain links TRBV6-5 to TRBJ1-1; D is perhaps TRBD1 (5 bases). Germline V gene sequence: CDR1 MNHEY, CDR2 SVGAGI. The CDR3 runs 12 residues. With 2 bases removed from V and 8 bases from J, the gap between germline ends came to 9 bases. CDR3 residues: CASSYRGQEAFF. DNA for the CDR3: TGTGCCAGCAGTTACCGCGGACAAGAAGCTTTCTTT.

There are a few counts of this clone. The chain combines TRBV18 with TRBJ1-3, with no clear D. CDR1 KGHSH and CDR2 LQKENI come from the germline V gene. The length of the CDR3 is 15 residues. V was shortened by 1 base and J by 1 base, with 8 bases between the two germline ends. CDR3 amino acids: CASSPRWESGNTIYF. CDR3 sequence (DNA): TGTGCCAGCTCACCACGATGGGAATCTGGAAACACCATATATTTT.

This clone occurred many times. J is TRBJ1-1 and V is TRBV14; no reliable D call. This CDR3 comprises 13 residues. Germline CDR1 is SGHDN and CDR2 is FVKESK. V lost 0 bases and J lost 9, with 11 bases in between. As DNA, the CDR3 is TGTGCCAGCAGCCAAGATGATGGCAGCCAAGCTTTCTTT. Its translation: CASSQDDGSQAFF.

This chain connects TRBV15 to TRBJ1-1, with TRBD1 matching 9 bases. J gave up 3 bases and V 5 bases, and 7 bases lay outside the gene matches. The CDR3 loop spans 15 amino acids. Germline CDR1 LNHNV, CDR2 YYDKDF (reference sequence). CDR3 sequence: CATSANRGPHTEAFF. CDR3 bases: TGTGCCACCAGCGCCAACAGGGGGCCACACACTGAAGCTTTCTTT.

A few counts support this clone. The CDR3 is CSVTGGAWYGYTF. CDR3 coding DNA: TGCAGCGTCACAGGGGGCGCATGGTATGGCTACACCTTC. The chain links TRBV29-1 to TRBJ1-2; 9 bases are shared with TRBD1. Germline lookup yields CDR1 SQVTM and CDR2 ANQGSEA. With V trimmed by 6 bases and J by 5 bases, 7 bases remained unmatched. This CDR3 has 13 residues.